These 20 T cell receptor beta chains came from one sample sequenced in a study of cytomegalovirus exposure and HLA in healthy donors (dated by TCRdb to 2015 to 2018). Library generation was performed with the immunoSEQ multiplex PCR assay. A mixture of 60 forward primers for TCR Vbeta segments and 13 reverse primers for TCR Jbeta segments was used in the multiplex PCR. TCRdb mirrors the immuneACCESS table, restricted to in-frame sequences. Some clones are absent from its copies; in checked studies, under half trace to an unresolved V gene, and the reason for the others is unknown. The sample records roughly 100,000 clones, 65% to 90% of which are singletons. The top ten clones comprise 1.6% of the sample. Sequencing input: PBMCs. The receptor source for this set is a man between 45 and 60 years old in good health and CMV-seronegative.

This sequence joins TRBV5-6 and TRBJ2-3; 9 bases are a match to TRBD2. The junction had 8 bases not matched to a gene; V was cut back by 0 bases and J by 6 bases. CDR3 length: 16 amino acids. The germline CDR1 and CDR2 sequences are SGHDT and YYEEEE. The DNA for the CDR3 is TGTGCCAGCAGCTTGGAGGGGCGGGGGGGCCTGGATACGCAGTATTTT. It yields the protein CASSLEGRGGLDTQYF.

V usage is TRBV5-1 and J usage is TRBJ1-1, with TRBD1 matching 9 bases. The CDR3 extends over 15 amino acids. The junction had 7 bases not matched to a gene; V was cut back by 0 bases and J by 7 bases. Germline V gives CDR1 SGHRS, CDR2 YFSETQ. The CDR3 spells CASSLDRGPSDEAFF. The CDR3 DNA is TGCGCCAGCAGCTTGGACAGGGGGCCCTCTGATGAAGCTTTCTTT.

The genes are TRBV7-9 and TRBJ2-1; D remains unclear. V lost 7 bases to trimming and J lost 0 bases, with 10 bases between them. The CDR3 covers 14 residues. Looked up from germline, CDR1 is SEHNR and CDR2 is FQNEAQ (reference sequence). The CDR3 spells CASNPRNSYNEQFF. CDR3 nucleotides: TGTGCCAGCAACCCGAGGAACTCCTACAATGAGCAGTTCTTC.

The chain couples TRBV5-1 to TRBJ2-7; the D gene is possibly TRBD1 (5 bases). This CDR3 region has 16 residues. The germline V gene encodes CDR1 SGHRS and CDR2 YFSETQ. Trimming took off 4 bases at V and 0 bases at J, with 17 bases between the two ends. The CDR3 DNA follows: TGCGCCAGCAGCAGACTGGGCAGGGCCAGCTCCTACGAGCAGTACTTC. It codes for CASSRLGRASSYEQYF.

The V and J genes are TRBV2 and TRBJ1-2; tentative D call: TRBD1 (6 bases). Per the germline V gene, CDR1 is SNHLY and CDR2 is FYNNEI. Trimming pared 6 bases from V and 7 bases from J, leaving 12 bases between. This CDR3 region has 12 residues. CDR3 sequence (DNA): TGTGCCAGCAGCAGGGGTTCGAGTGGCTACACCTTC. It translates to CASSRGSSGYTF.

The genes are TRBV6-1 and TRBJ1-6, with D unresolved. V lost 0 bases, J lost 12 bases, and 9 bases lay in between. The CDR3 loop spans 13 amino acids. CDR1 is MNHNS and CDR2 is SASEGT in the germline V gene. The CDR3 DNA is TGTGCCAGCAGTGAAGCGGGAGGGAGACCCCTCCACTTT. This codes for CASSEAGGRPLHF.

This clone was detected only once. The J gene is TRBJ2-2, the V gene TRBV5-8; the D gene is possibly TRBD2 (6 bases). The CDR3 is 17 amino acids. Germline values: CDR1 SGHTS, CDR2 YDEGEE. V lost 0 bases, J lost 2 bases, and 14 bases lay in between. The CDR3 bases are TGTGCCAGCAGCTTGGTATACGGCGGGGATAACACCGGGGAGCTGTTTTTT. Translating gives CASSLVYGGDNTGELFF.

The rearrangement joins TRBV12-5 to TRBJ1-1, with TRBD1 matching 8 bases. Per germline, CDR1 LGHNT and CDR2 FRNRAP. This CDR3 contains 14 residues. J was trimmed by 7 bases and V by 6 bases; bases with no gene match: 10. The CDR3 loop is CASGPRQGFDEAFF. The CDR3 DNA is TGTGCTAGTGGACCTCGACAGGGGTTCGATGAAGCTTTCTTT. Full variable domain (rest looked up from reference TRBV12-5 and TRBJ1-1): DARVTQTPRHKVTEMGQEVTMRCQPILGHNTVFWYRQTMMQGLELLAYFRNRAPLDDSGMPKDRFSAEMPDATLATLKIQPSEPRDSAVYFCASGPRQGFDEAFFGQGTRLTVV.

This clone turned up a few times. The chain uses TRBV5-1 and TRBJ2-7, with 8 bases lining up with TRBD1. The CDR3 runs 17 residues. The junction had 18 bases not matched to a gene; V was cut back by 5 bases and J by 5 bases. Germline CDR1 SGHRS, CDR2 YFSETQ. Here the CDR3 DNA reads TGCGCCAGCAGTTCTCGGACAGGGAGCAACTCCGTCGACGAGCAGTACTTC. Its protein product is CASSSRTGSNSVDEQYF.

The chain carries TRBV6-1 and TRBJ2-2; D unresolved. This CDR3 has 15 amino acids. Per germline, CDR1 MNHNS and CDR2 SASEGT. Trimming shortened V by 6 bases and J by 0 bases, and 11 bases separated the two germline ends. CDR3 nucleotide sequence: TGTGCCAGCAGGGCGAGGAGCCCGAACACCGGGGAGCTGTTTTTT. The encoded protein is CASRARSPNTGELFF.

The sample holds a few counts of this clone. The chain combines TRBV14 with TRBJ2-3; 8 bases line up with TRBD2. The CDR3 sequence is 15 residues long. Per the germline V gene, CDR1 is SGHDN and CDR2 is FVKESK. V was pared by 4 bases and J by 0 bases, with 3 bases of the junction left unmatched. In DNA, the CDR3 is TGTGCCAGCAGCCTTCAGCGGGGGAGCACAGATACGCAGTATTTT. As protein: CASSLQRGSTDTQYF.

J is TRBJ1-4 and V is TRBV27; TRBD1 matches at 10 bases. Germline V gene data show CDR1 as MNHEY and CDR2 as SMNVEV (reference sequence). V shed 6 bases and J 6 bases; nucleotides not matched to a gene: 4. The CDR3 is made up of 14 amino acids. In DNA, the CDR3 is TGTGCCAGCAGCCCGGGACAGGGGTATGAAAAACTGTTTTTT. It yields the protein CASSPGQGYEKLFF.

The DNA of the CDR3 is TGTGCCAGCAGGTCTAGCGGGGACGAGCAGTACTTC. Encoded protein: CASRSSGDEQYF. V usage is TRBV14 and J usage is TRBJ2-5; 9 bases fit TRBD2. TRBJ2-7 explains the end of the DNA better; the J call may be wrong. The CDR3 is made up of 12 amino acids. Per germline, CDR1 SGHDN and CDR2 FVKESK.

The sample holds one count of this clone. The J gene is TRBJ2-2, the V gene TRBV9, with a weak D call TRBD2 (5 bases). V lost 0 bases to trimming and J lost 0 bases, with 12 bases between them. Germline V gene data show CDR1 as SGDLS and CDR2 as YYNGEE. CDR3 length: 17 residues. CDR3: CASSVVRVPANTGELFF. The CDR3 nucleotides read TGTGCCAGCAGCGTAGTGCGGGTCCCGGCGAACACCGGGGAGCTGTTTTTT.

The V and J genes are TRBV7-6 and TRBJ2-1; 7 bases align to TRBD2. This CDR3 spans 16 amino acids. The ends lost 3 bases at V and 0 bases at J; junction bases unmatched: 5. Germline V CDR1 and CDR2: SGHVS, FNYEAQ. The CDR3 protein is CASSFGGTSSYNEQFF. CDR3 DNA: TGTGCCAGCAGCTTCGGGGGGACCAGCTCCTACAATGAGCAGTTCTTC.

A few counts support this clone. J is TRBJ2-2 and V is TRBV11-3; TRBD2 aligns across 7 bases. The CDR3 is 17 residues long. CDR1 and CDR2 (germline): SGHNT, YENEEA. With 5 bases clipped from V and 5 bases from J, the junction kept 14 bases outside the gene matches. The CDR3 sequence: CASSPGVAGLRTGELFF. CDR3 in DNA: TGTGCCAGCAGCCCGGGCGTAGCGGGCCTGAGGACCGGGGAGCTGTTTTTT. The variable domain in full, with the rest retrieved from reference TRBV11-3 and TRBJ2-2, is EAGVVQSPRYKIIEKKQPVAFWCNPISGHNTLYWYLQNLGQGPELLIRYENEEAVDDSQLPKDRFSAERLKGVDSTLKIQPAELGDSAVYLCASSPGVAGLRTGELFFGEGSRLTVL.

V usage is TRBV11-2 and J usage is TRBJ2-5, with 9 positions matching TRBD2. V lost 9 bases, J lost 5 bases, and 10 bases stayed unmatched. The germline CDR1 and CDR2 sequences are SGHAT and FQNNGV. The CDR3 loop spans 14 amino acids. The DNA for the CDR3 is TGTGCCAGTAAGCGGGGGGACCCTTGGGAGACCCAGTACTTC. This sequence encodes CASKRGDPWETQYF.

V is TRBV5-1 and J is TRBJ2-1; D call uncertain. Germline V CDR1 and CDR2: SGHRS, YFSETQ. The CDR3 totals 11 residues. V lost 0 bases and J lost 8, with 3 bases in between. The CDR3 reads CASSLADEQFF. CDR3 nucleotide sequence: TGCGCCAGCAGCTTGGCGGATGAGCAGTTCTTC. The complete variable domain, with remaining parts taken from reference TRBV5-1 and TRBJ2-1, reads KAGVTQTPRYLIKTRGQQVTLSCSPISGHRSVSWYQQTPGQGLQFLFEYFSETQRNKGNFPGRFSGRQFSNSRSEMNVSTLELGDSALYLCASSLADEQFFGPGTRLTVL.

CDR3 sequence: CASSSGTGYNSPLHF. CDR3 in DNA: TGTGCCAGCAGCTCTGGGACAGGGTATAATTCACCCCTCCACTTT. This rearrangement joins TRBV9 to TRBJ1-6, with 9 bases fitting TRBD1. CDR3 length equals 15 residues. Germline trimming cut 4 bases from V and 4 bases from J; bases unmatched to any gene: 3. Germline CDR1 and CDR2: SGDLS and YYNGEE.

This chain connects TRBV7-2 to TRBJ1-5, with 8 nucleotides matching TRBD1. Germline CDR1 reads SGHTA; CDR2 reads FQGNSA. The CDR3 is 14 amino acids. J lost 10 bases, V lost 5 bases, and 10 bases had no gene match. The CDR3 spells CASSLDRENGPQHF. CDR3 DNA: TGTGCCAGCAGCCTGGACAGGGAAAACGGACCCCAGCATTTT.